These 16 T cell receptor beta chains came from one sample sequenced in a study of cytomegalovirus exposure and HLA in healthy donors. It was with 60 Vbeta and 13 Jbeta primers that the PCR ran. Assay used: immunoSEQ multiplex PCR; TCRdb lists only in-frame clones, some missing. This table has 150,000 to 200,000 clones, approximately 80% appearing once. Material: PBMCs. These receptor sequences come from a man aged 45-60 years in good health and CMV-seropositive.

The chain couples TRBV5-1 to TRBJ1-5; D remains unclear. V was shortened by 0 bases and J by 3 bases, with 7 bases between the two germline ends. The CDR3 runs 14 residues. Germline CDR1 reads SGHRS; CDR2 reads YFSETQ. This chain's CDR3 is CASSLDSSNQPQHF. CDR3 coding DNA: TGCGCCAGCAGCTTGGACAGTTCCAATCAGCCCCAGCATTTT.

This clone was seen once. The chain joins TRBV19 to TRBJ2-3; D perhaps matches TRBD2 (6 bases). CDR1 is LNHDA, CDR2 SQIVND, per germline (reference sequence). The CDR3 has 16 amino acids. Deletions cut 3 bases from V and 6 bases from J, with 19 bases between. The CDR3 protein is CASSIPGLQGLDTQYF. DNA of the CDR3: TGTGCCAGTAGTATTCCGGGACTCCAAGGTTTGGATACGCAGTATTTT.

A remark on this clone: This sample includes further DNA sequences coding for the same CDR3. The rearrangement links TRBV9 to TRBJ2-7, with 11 bases lining up with TRBD2. The CDR3 sequence is 15 residues long. The V gene's germline CDR1 is SGDLS and CDR2 YYNGEE. The V segment lost 3 bases and the J segment 2 bases; nucleotides outside the gene matches: 4. The CDR3 here is CASSAGTSGAYEQYF. The DNA for the CDR3 is TGTGCCAGCAGCGCTGGGACTAGCGGAGCCTACGAGCAGTACTTC.

V and J are TRBV9 and TRBJ2-7, with D perhaps TRBD1 (6 bases). Per germline, CDR1 SGDLS and CDR2 YYNGEE. V gave up 4 bases and J gave up 5 bases, with 16 bases separating them. This CDR3 has 14 amino acids. CDR3 sequence: CASSSGGRGHEQYF. DNA of the CDR3: TGTGCCAGCAGCTCAGGCGGCAGGGGCCACGAGCAGTACTTC.

The chain links TRBV7-2 to TRBJ1-1; D possibly corresponds to TRBD1 (6 bases). In germline, CDR1 is SGHTA, CDR2 FQGNSA. The ends were cut back, 5 bases at V and 7 bases at J, with 17 bases in the middle. The CDR3 totals 14 residues. CDR3 nucleotide sequence: TGTGCCAGCAGCCGAACCGGGACACCCAGTGAAGCTTTCTTT. It codes for CASSRTGTPSEAFF.

The rearrangement uses TRBV28 and TRBJ2-7; 11 nucleotides agree with TRBD1. V gave up 6 bases and J gave up 8 bases; unmatched junction bases: 12. Germline CDR1 reads MDHEN; CDR2 reads SYDVKM. The CDR3 has 15 residues. CDR3 protein: CASSPSRDRGLKQYF. For the CDR3, the DNA is TGTGCCAGCAGCCCCTCCCGGGACAGGGGGTTGAAGCAGTACTTC.

This rearrangement joins TRBV7-2 to TRBJ2-3; D is possibly TRBD2 (5 bases). The CDR3 runs to 13 residues. V lost 2 bases and J 4 bases, leaving 7 bases between the germline ends. Germline V gives CDR1 SGHTA, CDR2 FQGNSA. DNA for the CDR3: TGTGCCAGCAGCTTAAGCGGATCAGATACGCAGTATTTT. Its protein product is CASSLSGSDTQYF.

The gene calls are TRBV15 and TRBJ1-2; 7 bases align to TRBD1. This CDR3 contains 12 residues. Germline CDR1 LNHNV, CDR2 YYDKDF (reference sequence). The ends lost 2 bases at V and 8 bases at J; junction bases unmatched: 2. The CDR3 DNA is TGTGCCACCAGCAGAACAGGGGCCGGCTACACCTTC. Translating it yields CATSRTGAGYTF.

This chain joins TRBV4-1 and TRBJ2-1; tentatively, D is TRBD2 (6 bases). The CDR3 loop spans 15 amino acids. The V and J ends lost 4 bases and 9 bases respectively, with 19 bases between them. Germline CDR1 and CDR2: MGHRA and YSYEKL. The CDR3 DNA follows: TGCGCCAGCAGCCCCCTCGGACGGGGAGGAGGTGAGCAGTTCTTC. It translates to CASSPLGRGGGEQFF.

The rearrangement joins TRBV6-1 to TRBJ1-4; TRBD1 is a possible D gene (6 bases). Trimming stripped 6 bases from V and 3 bases from J, with 14 bases between. The CDR3 length is 15 residues. Germline CDR1 is MNHNS and CDR2 is SASEGT. CDR3 coding DNA: TGTGCCAGCAGCGGAACAGGGTCGGCTAATGAAAAACTGTTTTTT. It translates to CASSGTGSANEKLFF.

V gene TRBV28 combines with J gene TRBJ2-5; 13 bases are shared with TRBD2. The junction had 9 bases not matched to a gene; V was cut back by 6 bases and J by 5 bases. The CDR3 spans 16 residues. Germline V CDR1 and CDR2: MDHEN, SYDVKM. CDR3 sequence: CASSTPLTSGGETQYF. The CDR3 DNA follows: TGTGCCAGCAGCACACCCCTGACTAGCGGGGGGGAGACCCAGTACTTC.

The chain links TRBV2 to TRBJ1-6, with unresolved D. CDR1 is SNHLY and CDR2 is FYNNEI in the germline V gene. With 2 bases removed from V and 5 bases from J, the gap between germline ends came to 13 bases. The CDR3 has 16 amino acids. CDR3 residues: CASSEPGSGDNSPLHF. The CDR3 nucleotides read TGTGCCAGCAGTGAACCCGGGAGTGGCGATAATTCACCCCTCCACTTT.

The genes are TRBV19 and TRBJ1-6; 7 bases agree with TRBD1. The trim removed 5 bases at V and 9 bases at J, leaving 7 bases unmatched. Looked up from germline, CDR1 is LNHDA and CDR2 is SQIVND (reference sequence). CDR3 size: 14 residues. The CDR3 sequence: CASSPDRFSSPLHF. CDR3 DNA: TGTGCCAGTAGTCCGGACAGGTTTTCTTCACCCCTCCACTTT. Full variable domain (rest looked up from reference TRBV19 and TRBJ1-6): DGGITQSPKYLFRKEGQNVTLSCEQNLNHDAMYWYRQDPGQGLRLIYYSQIVNDFQKGDIAEGYSVSREKKESFPLTVTSAQKNPTAFYLCASSPDRFSSPLHFGNGTRLTVT.

The chain employs TRBV4-2 and TRBJ1-2; D unclear. The CDR3 is made up of 14 amino acids. Germline loops: CDR1 LGHNA, CDR2 YNFKEQ. V lost 0 bases and J 7 bases, leaving 12 bases between the germline ends. CDR3 residues: CASSQEILRGGYTF. The CDR3 bases are TGTGCCAGCAGCCAAGAGATACTCAGAGGTGGCTACACCTTC.

This chain links TRBV5-1 with TRBJ2-5; 7 nucleotides agree with TRBD2. Germline values: CDR1 SGHRS, CDR2 YFSETQ. The CDR3 covers 15 residues. The V gene end was trimmed by 1 base and the J gene end by 5 bases; junction bases not matched to a gene: 8. The CDR3 nucleotides are TGCGCCAGCAGCTTGTGGGGGGGGTCGTTTGAGACCCAGTACTTC. Protein product: CASSLWGGSFETQYF. Together with reference TRBV5-1 and TRBJ2-5, the CDR3 gives the full variable domain: KAGVTQTPRYLIKTRGQQVTLSCSPISGHRSVSWYQQTPGQGLQFLFEYFSETQRNKGNFPGRFSGRQFSNSRSEMNVSTLELGDSALYLCASSLWGGSFETQYFGPGTRLLVL.

The chain combines TRBV4-3 with TRBJ2-1; 9 bases agree with TRBD1. The ends lost 0 bases at V and 3 bases at J; junction bases unmatched: 6. Germline CDR1 and CDR2: LGHNA and YSLEER. The CDR3 length is 17 residues. CDR3 amino acids: CASSQDLGQGLYNEQFF. For the CDR3, the DNA is TGCGCCAGCAGCCAAGATCTGGGACAGGGACTCTACAATGAGCAGTTCTTC.